Listed below are T cell receptor beta chains from one sample, sequenced in a study of T cell responses to AZD1222 COVID-19 vaccine. Clones were sequenced by immunoSEQ multiplex PCR, and TCRdb holds only the in-frame ones, with some missing. The data hold more than 150,000 clones, with roughly 94% observed a single time. Specimen: peripheral blood, collected 28 days after the second AZD1222 dose. The receptors were gathered from an adult who received the AZD1222 COVID-19 vaccine. CDR3s include the opening cysteine and the closing phenylalanine or tryptophan. The D gene is left open where the match is weak. Not all rows give a size; the values are once, few, many and, for expanded clones, a class.

CDR3 length: 15
clone size: once
D gene: -
V gene: TRBV9
J gene: TRBJ1-1
CDR3 DNA: TGTGCCAGCAGCGTAGAGGAGAGAGTGAACACTGAAGCTTTCTTT
CDR3 protein: CASSVEERVNTEAFF

CDR3 length: 18
clone size: -
D gene: -
V gene: TRBV28
J gene: TRBJ1-6
CDR3 DNA: TGTGCCAGCAGTTTCCTACGATTGCGACTCTCCTATAATTCACCCCTCCACTTT
CDR3 protein: CASSFLRLRLSYNSPLHF

CDR3 length: 15
clone size: -
D gene: TRBD1
V gene: TRBV9
J gene: TRBJ1-3
CDR3 DNA: TGTGCCAGCAGCGGCAACAGGGGATCTGAAAACACCATATATTTT
CDR3 protein: CASSGNRGSENTIYF

CDR3 length: 16
clone size: -
D gene: TRBD1
V gene: TRBV7-9
J gene: TRBJ1-2
CDR3 DNA: TGTGCCAGCAGCATCGAATCGGGACAGGGGGCGTCGGGCTACACCTTC
CDR3 protein: CASSIESGQGASGYTF

CDR3 length: 14
clone size: -
D gene: TRBD1
V gene: TRBV19
J gene: TRBJ1-3
CDR3 DNA: TGTGCCAGTCAGACAGGGGGCACTGGAAACACCATATATTTT
CDR3 protein: CASQTGGTGNTIYF

CDR3 length: 16
clone size: -
D gene: -
V gene: TRBV5-1
J gene: TRBJ1-2
CDR3 DNA: TGCGCCAGCAGCTTGGTGGGGACTCGCCGGGGCGGTGGCTACACCTTC
CDR3 protein: CASSLVGTRRGGGYTF

CDR3 length: 11
clone size: -
D gene: -
V gene: TRBV9
J gene: TRBJ1-1
CDR3 DNA: TGTGCCAGCGGCCGGGGAACTGAAGCTTTCTTT
CDR3 protein: CASGRGTEAFF

CDR3 length: 15
clone size: -
D gene: TRBD1
V gene: TRBV4-1
J gene: TRBJ2-7
CDR3 DNA: TGCGCCAGCAGCCTACAGGGGGTGGCGTCCTACGAGCAGTACTTC
CDR3 protein: CASSLQGVASYEQYF

CDR3 length: 16
clone size: -
D gene: TRBD1
V gene: TRBV4-1
J gene: TRBJ2-1
CDR3 DNA: TGCGCCAGCAGCCTCTCAGGGACAGCTCTCTACAATGAGCAGTTCTTC
CDR3 protein: CASSLSGTALYNEQFF

CDR3 length: 13
clone size: -
D gene: -
V gene: TRBV5-1
J gene: TRBJ2-5
CDR3 DNA: TGCGCCAGCAGCTTGGAGGCGGTCGCGACCCAGTACTTC
CDR3 protein: CASSLEAVATQYF

CDR3 length: 15
clone size: -
D gene: TRBD1
V gene: TRBV19
J gene: TRBJ2-1
CDR3 DNA: TGTGCCAGTAGTATACCCGGAGACAGGGGACATGAGCAGTTCTTC
CDR3 protein: CASSIPGDRGHEQFF

CDR3 length: 16
clone size: -
D gene: -
V gene: TRBV7-2
J gene: TRBJ2-6
CDR3 DNA: TGTGCCAGCAGCTCCTCCTCCTTCTCTGGGGCCAACGTCCTGACTTTC
CDR3 protein: CASSSSSFSGANVLTF

CDR3 length: 14
clone size: few
D gene: -
V gene: TRBV28
J gene: TRBJ1-1
CDR3 DNA: TGTGCCAGCAGTTATTCCCAGGGGACCACTGAAGCTTTCTTT
CDR3 protein: CASSYSQGTTEAFF

CDR3 length: 17
clone size: -
D gene: -
V gene: TRBV3-1/TRBV3-2
J gene: TRBJ2-5
CDR3 DNA: TGTGCCAGCAGCAAAGGAGGGGGGCCGAGTTTCATCGAGACCCAGTACTTC
CDR3 protein: CASSKGGGPSFIETQYF

CDR3 length: 15
clone size: -
D gene: TRBD1
V gene: TRBV9
J gene: TRBJ1-3
CDR3 DNA: TGTGCCAGCAGCGCGGGACAGTCCTCTGGAAACACCATATATTTT
CDR3 protein: CASSAGQSSGNTIYF

CDR3 length: 15
clone size: -
D gene: TRBD2
V gene: TRBV5-1
J gene: TRBJ2-7
CDR3 DNA: TGCGCCAGCAGCTTGGGACTAGCTGAATCCAACGAGCAGTACTTC
CDR3 protein: CASSLGLAESNEQYF

CDR3 length: 11
clone size: -
D gene: -
V gene: TRBV12-3/TRBV12-4
J gene: TRBJ2-7
CDR3 DNA: TGTGCCAGCAGTTTCTACCACGAGCAGTACTTC
CDR3 protein: CASSFYHEQYF

CDR3 length: 15
clone size: -
D gene: TRBD1
V gene: TRBV7-2
J gene: TRBJ2-7
CDR3 DNA: TGTGCCAGCAGCTTATCCGGGACAGGGTTCTACGAGCAGTACTTC
CDR3 protein: CASSLSGTGFYEQYF

CDR3 length: 13
clone size: -
D gene: -
V gene: TRBV13
J gene: TRBJ1-2
CDR3 DNA: TGTGCCAGCAGCTTAGGCCAGGGTCGTGGCTACACCTTC
CDR3 protein: CASSLGQGRGYTF

CDR3 length: 13
clone size: -
D gene: -
V gene: TRBV7-3
J gene: TRBJ2-3
CDR3 DNA: TGTGCCAGCAGCGGGGGCAGAGGCACCACGCAGTATTTT
CDR3 protein: CASSGGRGTTQYF

CDR3 length: 15
clone size: -
D gene: TRBD2
V gene: TRBV9
J gene: TRBJ2-1
CDR3 DNA: TGTGCCAGCAGCGCGACTAGCGGGACCTACAATGAGCAGTTCTTC
CDR3 protein: CASSATSGTYNEQFF

CDR3 length: 14
clone size: -
D gene: -
V gene: TRBV30
J gene: TRBJ2-6
CDR3 DNA: TGTGCCTGGAGTTTCGCCGAAGGGGCCAACGTCCTGACTTTC
CDR3 protein: CAWSFAEGANVLTF

CDR3 length: 15
clone size: -
D gene: -
V gene: TRBV30
J gene: TRBJ2-5
CDR3 DNA: TGTGCCTGGAGTACTCCCGGGGATTGGTTAGGGACCCAGTACTTC
CDR3 protein: CAWSTPGDWLGTQYF

CDR3 length: 15
clone size: -
D gene: -
V gene: TRBV2
J gene: TRBJ2-2
CDR3 DNA: TGTGCCAGCGGGTCGACTAGTTTCAACACCGGGGAGCTGTTTTTT
CDR3 protein: CASGSTSFNTGELFF

CDR3 length: 14
clone size: many
D gene: TRBD2
V gene: TRBV6-2/TRBV6-3
J gene: TRBJ2-7
CDR3 DNA: TGTGCCAGCAGTTACGGGACTAGCGGGTACGAGCAGTACTTC
CDR3 protein: CASSYGTSGYEQYF

CDR3 length: 13
clone size: -
D gene: TRBD1
V gene: TRBV6-5
J gene: TRBJ1-2
CDR3 DNA: TGTGCCAGCAGGGTTGGGACAGGGGGCGGCTACACCTTC
CDR3 protein: CASRVGTGGGYTF

CDR3 length: 15
clone size: -
D gene: -
V gene: TRBV6-5
J gene: TRBJ2-7
CDR3 DNA: TGTGCCAGCATCTCTGGGACGGCGAGCTCCTACGAGCAGTACTTC
CDR3 protein: CASISGTASSYEQYF

CDR3 length: 16
clone size: -
D gene: -
V gene: TRBV4-1
J gene: TRBJ1-3
CDR3 DNA: TGCGCCAGCAGCCAAAGCATGCGCCGCTCTGGAAACACCATATATTTT
CDR3 protein: CASSQSMRRSGNTIYF

CDR3 length: 18
clone size: -
D gene: TRBD2
V gene: TRBV4-1
J gene: TRBJ2-7
CDR3 DNA: TGCGCCAGCAGCCGGGGTGCGACTAGCGGGGGGAACTCCTACGAGCAGTACTTC
CDR3 protein: CASSRGATSGGNSYEQYF

CDR3 length: 16
clone size: -
D gene: TRBD1
V gene: TRBV27
J gene: TRBJ2-7
CDR3 DNA: TGTGCCAGCAGTTTCCGGTTGGGGACAGGGTCAGGCGAGCAGTACTTC
CDR3 protein: CASSFRLGTGSGEQYF

CDR3 length: 15
clone size: once
D gene: TRBD1
V gene: TRBV19
J gene: TRBJ1-1
CDR3 DNA: TGTGCCAGTAGGGGACTCGGGACAGGGCGGACTGAAGCTTTCTTT
CDR3 protein: CASRGLGTGRTEAFF

CDR3 length: 14
clone size: -
D gene: -
V gene: TRBV19
J gene: TRBJ1-2
CDR3 DNA: TGTGCCAGTAGTATAGCAGCCGGAAACTATGGCTACACCTTC
CDR3 protein: CASSIAAGNYGYTF

CDR3 length: 13
clone size: -
D gene: -
V gene: TRBV2
J gene: TRBJ2-7
CDR3 DNA: TGTGCCACCGCCGAGGGTGCCGCCTACGAGCAGTACTTC
CDR3 protein: CATAEGAAYEQYF

CDR3 length: 15
clone size: -
D gene: TRBD1
V gene: TRBV7-9
J gene: TRBJ2-2
CDR3 DNA: TGTGCCAGCAGCGACAGGGGGCCCAACACCGGGGAGCTGTTTTTT
CDR3 protein: CASSDRGPNTGELFF

CDR3 length: 17
clone size: -
D gene: TRBD1
V gene: TRBV5-6
J gene: TRBJ1-4
CDR3 DNA: TGTGCCAGCAGCTTGGGAGGGACAGTTGCAACTAATGAAAAACTGTTTTTT
CDR3 protein: CASSLGGTVATNEKLFF

CDR3 length: 15
clone size: -
D gene: TRBD2
V gene: TRBV7-2
J gene: TRBJ2-1
CDR3 DNA: TGTGCCAGCAGCTTAGTGAGGGACTATAACAATGAGCAGTTCTTC
CDR3 protein: CASSLVRDYNNEQFF

CDR3 length: 13
clone size: few
D gene: -
V gene: TRBV6-1
J gene: TRBJ1-1
CDR3 DNA: TGTGCCAGCACTGAACAGGGTTACACTGAAGCTTTCTTT
CDR3 protein: CASTEQGYTEAFF

CDR3 length: 14
clone size: -
D gene: -
V gene: TRBV19
J gene: TRBJ1-3
CDR3 DNA: TGTGCCAGTAGTATAGGGCCAGCTGGAAACACCATATATTTT
CDR3 protein: CASSIGPAGNTIYF

CDR3 length: 17
clone size: -
D gene: -
V gene: TRBV4-1
J gene: TRBJ2-6
CDR3 DNA: TGCGCCAGCAGCCAAAGTCCCGAGAGCTCTGGGGCCAACGTCCTGACTTTC
CDR3 protein: CASSQSPESSGANVLTF

CDR3 length: 15
clone size: -
D gene: -
V gene: TRBV3-1/TRBV3-2
J gene: TRBJ1-2
CDR3 DNA: TGTGCCAGCAGCCAAGATGCCCACAGGGCCTATGGCTACACCTTC
CDR3 protein: CASSQDAHRAYGYTF

CDR3 length: 14
clone size: -
D gene: -
V gene: TRBV6-2/TRBV6-3
J gene: TRBJ2-3
CDR3 DNA: TGTGCCAGCAGTTCTGACACTAGCACAGATACGCAGTATTTT
CDR3 protein: CASSSDTSTDTQYF

CDR3 length: 15
clone size: -
D gene: TRBD1
V gene: TRBV6-5
J gene: TRBJ2-2
CDR3 DNA: TGTGCCAGCAGGGACAGGACCCCGAACACCGGGGAGCTGTTTTTT
CDR3 protein: CASRDRTPNTGELFF